These T cell receptor beta chains were read from a single sample in a study of cytomegalovirus exposure and HLA in healthy donors. Produced via immunoSEQ multiplex PCR; TCRdb's table is partial and in-frame only. Seen here are about 120,000 clones, 70% to 85% observed once, and the top ten hold 3% to 5%. Input material: PBMCs. These receptors all stem from a man aged 40-49 years in good health and CMV-seropositive. Both conserved end residues are part of each CDR3. The D gene is left open where the match is weak. Clone size is shown for a subset of rows, as once, few, many or a class of expanded clone.

cdr3_aa cdr3_nt clone_size d_call cdr3_length j_call v_call
CASSGDSSGSVMYNEQFF TGTGCCAGCAGTGGCGACAGTAGCGGGAGCGTCATGTACAATGAGCAGTTCTTC - TRBD2 18 TRBJ2-1 TRBV2
CASTREAGTTYEQYF TGTGCCAGCACCCGGGAGGCAGGGACAACCTACGAGCAGTACTTC - - 15 TRBJ2-7 TRBV2
CAISTGLSNEKLFF TGTGCCATCAGTACAGGGTTGTCTAATGAAAAACTGTTTTTT - - 14 TRBJ1-4 TRBV10-3
CASSLDPTPLYNEQFF TGTGCCAGCAGCTTAGATCCTACCCCCCTGTACAATGAGCAGTTCTTC - - 16 TRBJ2-1 TRBV13
CASSGTGGSGANVLTF TGTGCCAGCAGTGGGACAGGGGGATCTGGGGCCAACGTCCTGACTTTC - TRBD1 16 TRBJ2-6 TRBV6-1
CASSQASSSGGLNTGELFF TGTGCCAGCAGCCAAGCGTCTTCAAGCGGGGGGTTGAACACCGGGGAGCTGTTTTTT few TRBD2 19 TRBJ2-2 TRBV4-2
CASSYLRTGDETQYF TGTGCCAGCAGTTACCTTCGGACAGGGGACGAGACCCAGTACTTC - TRBD1 15 TRBJ2-5 TRBV6-5
CASSLTGLVYGYTF TGTGCCAGCAGCTTAACAGGGCTGGTCTATGGCTACACCTTC - - 14 TRBJ1-2 TRBV5-6
CASSQEVAGNYGYTF TGTGCCAGCAGCCAAGAGGTCGCAGGGAATTATGGCTACACCTTC - - 15 TRBJ1-2 TRBV4-2
CASSVGQGALGQGQYF TGTGCCAGCAGCGTCGGACAGGGGGCTTTGGGCCAGGGGCAGTATTTT few TRBD1 16 TRBJ2-3 TRBV9
CASSFGQPNQPQHF TGTGCCAGCTCATTCGGACAGCCCAATCAGCCCCAGCATTTT - - 14 TRBJ1-5 TRBV18
CASSLSTGQGLTEAFF TGTGCCAGCAGCTTAAGCACGGGACAGGGTCTAACTGAAGCTTTCTTT - TRBD1 16 TRBJ1-1 TRBV11-3
CASSIIRLATGELFF TGTGCCAGCAGTATTATCCGACTAGCCACCGGGGAGCTGTTTTTT few TRBD2 15 TRBJ2-2 TRBV27
CASSEESTGELFF TGTGCCAGCAGCGAGGAGTCCACCGGGGAGCTGTTTTTT - - 13 TRBJ2-2 TRBV9
CATSRDRAVGGNEQFF TGTGCCACCAGCAGAGATCGAGCGGTGGGAGGGAATGAGCAGTTCTTC few TRBD2 16 TRBJ2-1 TRBV15
CASSQDVYRDREGVTDTQYF TGCGCCAGCAGCCAAGATGTCTACCGGGACAGGGAGGGGGTCACAGATACGCAGTATTTT - TRBD1 20 TRBJ2-3 TRBV4-3
CASSRGRLLNEQFF TGTGCCAGCAGTCGAGGGCGGCTATTGAATGAGCAGTTCTTC - - 14 TRBJ2-1 TRBV7-3
CASSLEATTGYNEQFF TGTGCCAGCAGCTTGGAGGCGACTACCGGATACAATGAGCAGTTCTTC - - 16 TRBJ2-1 TRBV5-4
CASSLGTILFF TGTGCCAGCAGTTTAGGGACAATTCTGTTCTTC - - 11 TRBJ2-1 TRBV27
CASSPLDRDNTEAFF TGTGCCAGCAGTCCCCTAGACAGGGATAACACTGAAGCTTTCTTT - TRBD1 15 TRBJ1-1 TRBV6-5
CASSPTGQGYEQYF TGTGCCAGCAGCCCCACCGGACAGGGATACGAGCAGTACTTC - TRBD1 14 TRBJ2-7 TRBV6-6
CRGGDRGYTF TGCAGGGGGGGAGACCGCGGCTACACCTTC - - 10 TRBJ1-2 TRBV20-1
CASSFGTGEVGSPLHF TGTGCCAGCAGCTTCGGCACAGGGGAGGTCGGATCACCCCTCCACTTT - TRBD1 16 TRBJ1-6 TRBV5-6
CSVRLTSGGRVGELFF TGCAGCGTTCGTTTGACTAGCGGGGGGCGCGTCGGGGAGCTGTTTTTT - TRBD2 16 TRBJ2-2 TRBV29-1
CASSQERGRDNSPLHF TGCGCCAGCAGCCAAGAGAGAGGGAGAGATAATTCACCCCTCCACTTT - - 16 TRBJ1-6 TRBV4-1
CASSLGPTEKYF TGTGCCAGCAGCTTAGGGCCAACAGAAAAGTACTTC - - 12 TRBJ2-7 TRBV7-9
CAWEQGRGTEAFF TGTGCCTGGGAGCAGGGTCGGGGGACTGAAGCTTTCTTT many - 13 TRBJ1-1 TRBV30
CASSTKDRVNTGELFF TGTGCCAGTAGTACTAAAGACAGGGTGAACACCGGGGAGCTGTTTTTT - TRBD1 16 TRBJ2-2 TRBV19
CAISEGGWEEKLFF TGTGCCATCAGTGAAGGTGGATGGGAGGAAAAACTGTTTTTT - - 14 TRBJ1-4 TRBV10-3
CASSIFSDTEAFF TGTGCCAGTAGTATATTCTCGGACACTGAAGCTTTCTTT - - 13 TRBJ1-1 TRBV19
CASSYSPEAYEQYF TGTGCCAGCAGTTACTCCCCCGAGGCCTACGAGCAGTACTTC few - 14 TRBJ2-7 TRBV6-5
CASTKERDVNNEQFF TGCGCCAGCACCAAGGAGCGGGATGTGAACAATGAGCAGTTCTTC - TRBD2 15 TRBJ2-1 TRBV10-1
CASGPKTSGRYEQYF TGTGCCAGCGGACCCAAGACTAGCGGGAGGTACGAGCAGTACTTC few TRBD2 15 TRBJ2-7 TRBV5-4
CASSRRPTGISYEQYF TGTGCCAGCAGCCGCCGGCCGACAGGGATCTCCTACGAGCAGTACTTC - TRBD1 16 TRBJ2-7 TRBV14
CASSLVAAGGDIQYF TGTGCCAGCAGCTTAGTTGCGGCGGGGGGGGACATTCAGTACTTC - TRBD2 15 TRBJ2-4 TRBV7-2
CASKSTGGPYGYTF TGTGCCAGCAAGTCTACAGGGGGACCCTATGGCTACACCTTC - TRBD1 14 TRBJ1-2 TRBV2
CASRDRTAYQPQHF TGTGCCAGCAGGGACCGGACAGCCTATCAGCCCCAGCATTTT - - 14 TRBJ1-5 TRBV2
CASSLGGNEQFF TGTGCCAGCAGCTTGGGCGGGAATGAGCAGTTCTTC - - 12 TRBJ2-1 TRBV5-6
CASSQERDWNSPLHF TGTGCCAGCAGCCAGGAAAGGGACTGGAATTCACCCCTCCACTTT - - 15 TRBJ1-6 TRBV6-5
CASSEYNNGELFF TGTGCCAGCAGTGAGTACAACAACGGGGAGCTGTTTTTT - - 13 TRBJ2-2 TRBV2
CASSPNSETQYF TGTGCCAGCAGCCCCAACTCTGAGACCCAGTACTTC - - 12 TRBJ2-5 TRBV7-2
CASSLSQGSYGYTF TGTGCCAGCAGCTTGTCACAGGGGAGCTATGGCTACACCTTC - TRBD1 14 TRBJ1-2 TRBV7-9
CASSDRSRLSQYF TGTGCCAGCAGTGATCGATCCCGGTTATCGCAGTATTTT - - 13 TRBJ2-3 TRBV6-1
CAAQGRGEAFF TGTGCCGCACAGGGTAGGGGTGAAGCTTTCTTT - - 11 TRBJ1-1 TRBV27
CASSVRSNQPQHF TGTGCCAGCAGTGTGAGGAGCAATCAGCCCCAGCATTTT - - 13 TRBJ1-5 TRBV6-4
CASSLQVGPYEQYF TGTGCCAGCAGCCTACAGGTGGGGCCCTACGAGCAGTACTTC - - 14 TRBJ2-7 TRBV4-2